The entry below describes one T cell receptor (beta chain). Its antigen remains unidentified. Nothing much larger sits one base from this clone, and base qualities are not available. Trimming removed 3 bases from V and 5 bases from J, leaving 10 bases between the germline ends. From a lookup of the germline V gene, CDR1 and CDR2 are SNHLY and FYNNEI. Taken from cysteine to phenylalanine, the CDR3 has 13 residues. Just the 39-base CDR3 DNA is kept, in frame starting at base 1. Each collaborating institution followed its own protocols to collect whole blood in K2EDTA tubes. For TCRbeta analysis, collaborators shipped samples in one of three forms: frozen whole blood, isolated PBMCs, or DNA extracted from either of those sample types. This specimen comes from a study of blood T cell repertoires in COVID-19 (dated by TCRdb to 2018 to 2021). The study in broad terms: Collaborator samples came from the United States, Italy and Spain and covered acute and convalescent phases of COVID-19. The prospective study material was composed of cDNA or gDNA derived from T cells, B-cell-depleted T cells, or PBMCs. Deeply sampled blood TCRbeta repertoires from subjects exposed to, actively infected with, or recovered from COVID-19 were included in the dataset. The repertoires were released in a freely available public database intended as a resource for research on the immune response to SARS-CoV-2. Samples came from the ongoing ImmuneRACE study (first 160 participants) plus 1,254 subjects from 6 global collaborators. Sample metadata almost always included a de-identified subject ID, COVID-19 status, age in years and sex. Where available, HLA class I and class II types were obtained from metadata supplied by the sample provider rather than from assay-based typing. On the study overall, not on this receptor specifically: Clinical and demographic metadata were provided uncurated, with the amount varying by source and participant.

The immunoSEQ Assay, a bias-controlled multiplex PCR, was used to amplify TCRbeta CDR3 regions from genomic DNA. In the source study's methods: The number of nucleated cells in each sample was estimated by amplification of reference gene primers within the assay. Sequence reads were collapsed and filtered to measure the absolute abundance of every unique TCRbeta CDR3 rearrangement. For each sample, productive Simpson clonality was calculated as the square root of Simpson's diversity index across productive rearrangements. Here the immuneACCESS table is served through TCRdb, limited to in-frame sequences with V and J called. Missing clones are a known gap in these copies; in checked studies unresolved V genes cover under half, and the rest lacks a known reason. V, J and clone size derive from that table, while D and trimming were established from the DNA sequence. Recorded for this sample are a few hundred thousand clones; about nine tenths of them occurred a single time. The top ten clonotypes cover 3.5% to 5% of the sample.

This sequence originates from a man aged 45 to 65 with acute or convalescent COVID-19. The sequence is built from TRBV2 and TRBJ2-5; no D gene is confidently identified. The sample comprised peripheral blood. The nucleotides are TGTGCCAGCAGTGATCCCGCCAGGGAGACCCAGTACTTC. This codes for CASSDPARETQYF.